A single sample is the source of the 10 T cell receptor beta chains below, sequenced in a study of blood T cell repertoires in COVID-19. Sequencing used immunoSEQ multiplex PCR; TCRdb keeps in-frame clones, though not all of them. The sample includes 300,000 or so clones, around nine tenths of them seen just once. The sequenced material came from peripheral blood. These receptors all come from a man between 65 and 85 years old with acute or convalescent COVID-19.

The rearrangement joins TRBV27 to TRBJ1-2; 9 nucleotides agree with TRBD1. Looked up from germline, CDR1 is MNHEY and CDR2 is SMNVEV (reference sequence). The CDR3 loop spans 16 amino acids. V trimming: 5 bases; J trimming: 10 bases; junction bases outside the gene matches: 17. CDR3 protein: CASSISGTGQWYDYTF. CDR3 coding DNA: TGTGCCAGCAGTATTTCCGGGACAGGGCAGTGGTACGACTACACCTTC.

V usage is TRBV28 and J usage is TRBJ2-1, with TRBD2 as a possible D gene (5 bases). The CDR3 consists of 12 residues. The germline V gene encodes CDR1 MDHEN and CDR2 SYDVKM. The germline V and J ends were trimmed by 4 bases and 9 bases, with 10 bases remaining between them. CDR3 in DNA: TGTGCCAGCAGTTCCCTGGGGAGTGAGCAGTTCTTC. Its protein product is CASSSLGSEQFF.

The J gene is TRBJ2-3, the V gene TRBV2; 11 nucleotides agree with TRBD2. Looked up from germline, CDR1 is SNHLY and CDR2 is FYNNEI. V gave up 11 bases and J gave up 1 base; unmatched junction bases: 5. The CDR3 is 14 amino acids. The chain's CDR3 is CAGTGLAGTDTQYF. The CDR3 DNA follows: TGTGCCGGCACGGGACTAGCGGGCACAGATACGCAGTATTTT. Supplemented by reference TRBV2 and TRBJ2-3, the full variable domain reads EPEVTQTPSHQVTQMGQEVILRCVPISNHLYFYWYRQILGQKVEFLVSFYNNEISEKSEIFDDQFSVERPDGSNFTLKIRSTKLEDSAMYFCAGTGLAGTDTQYFGPGTRLTVL.

This sequence joins TRBV5-4 and TRBJ2-2, with D tentatively TRBD1 (7 bases). Trimming removed 4 bases from V and 9 bases from J, with 22 bases in between. The CDR3 is 16 amino acids. Germline V CDR1 and CDR2: SGHNT, YYREEE (reference sequence). This CDR3 is CASSGGGARASWELFF. The DNA for the CDR3 is TGTGCCAGCAGCGGAGGGGGCGCGAGGGCGTCATGGGAGCTGTTTTTT.

The chain joins TRBV2 to TRBJ2-6, with 7 nucleotides matching TRBD1. The length of the CDR3 is 15 residues. V lost 4 bases to trimming and J lost 5 bases; unmatched junction nucleotides: 5. Germline V gives CDR1 SNHLY, CDR2 FYNNEI. CDR3 coding DNA: TGTGCCAGCAGTGGACAGGGCCTCTGGGCCAACGTCCTGACTTTC. It encodes CASSGQGLWANVLTF.

The V and J genes are TRBV9 and TRBJ2-5; 11 bases are shared with TRBD2. With V trimmed by 4 bases and J by 7 bases, 9 bases remained unmatched. The CDR3 contains 15 residues. Germline CDR1 SGDLS, CDR2 YYNGEE. CDR3 region: CASSPPGLAGGTQYF. Written as DNA, the CDR3 is TGTGCCAGCAGCCCACCCGGGCTAGCGGGGGGGACCCAGTACTTC.

The rearrangement uses TRBV5-1 and TRBJ2-3; TRBD1 might be the D (6 bases). This CDR3 contains 15 residues. V shed 0 bases and J shed 6 bases, with 14 bases lying between them. Per the germline V gene, CDR1 is SGHRS and CDR2 is YFSETQ. The CDR3 here is CASSLVGQVLDTQYF. CDR3 in DNA: TGCGCCAGCAGCTTGGTGGGACAAGTCCTCGATACGCAGTATTTT.

The CDR3 here is CASSYLAGDEQFF. For the CDR3, the DNA is TGTGCCAGCAGTTACTTGGCGGGAGATGAGCAGTTCTTC. This chain links TRBV6-2 or TRBV6-3 with TRBJ2-1, with 7 bases aligning to TRBD2. CDR1 and CDR2 from the germline V gene are MNHEY and SVGEGT. V trimming: 1 base; J trimming: 8 bases; junction bases outside the gene matches: 2. The CDR3 totals 13 residues.

This clone was counted once. V usage is TRBV4-2 and J usage is TRBJ2-7; TRBD1 matches at 11 bases. The CDR3 totals 15 residues. With 4 bases clipped from V and 6 bases from J, the junction kept 8 bases outside the gene matches. Germline CDR1 and CDR2: LGHNA and YNFKEQ. The DNA for the CDR3 is TGTGCCAGCAGCCCACGGGGACAGGGGGGAGTCGAGCAGTACTTC. Amino acid sequence: CASSPRGQGGVEQYF.

The genes are TRBV2 and TRBJ2-7; TRBD2 is a possible D gene (7 bases). Germline V gene sequence: CDR1 SNHLY, CDR2 FYNNEI. The CDR3 is made up of 14 amino acids. The V end was cut by 3 bases, the J end by 4 bases, with 13 bases between. The CDR3 loop is CASSEGGAPYEQYF. Written as DNA, the CDR3 is TGTGCCAGCAGTGAGGGGGGGGCCCCTTACGAGCAGTACTTC.